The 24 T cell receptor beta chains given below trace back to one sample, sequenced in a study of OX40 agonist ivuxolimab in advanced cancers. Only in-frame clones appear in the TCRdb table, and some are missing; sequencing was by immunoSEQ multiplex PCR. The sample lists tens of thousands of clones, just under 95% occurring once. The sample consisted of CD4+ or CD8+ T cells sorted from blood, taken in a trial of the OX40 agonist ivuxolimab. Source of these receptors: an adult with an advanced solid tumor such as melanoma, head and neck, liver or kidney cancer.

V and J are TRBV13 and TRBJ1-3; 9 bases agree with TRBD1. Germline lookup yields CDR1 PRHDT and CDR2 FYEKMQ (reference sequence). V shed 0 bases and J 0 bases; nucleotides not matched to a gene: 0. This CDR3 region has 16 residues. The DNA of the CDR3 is TGTGCCAGCAGCTTAGGGGACAGGGGCTCTGGAAACACCATATATTTT. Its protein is CASSLGDRGSGNTIYF.

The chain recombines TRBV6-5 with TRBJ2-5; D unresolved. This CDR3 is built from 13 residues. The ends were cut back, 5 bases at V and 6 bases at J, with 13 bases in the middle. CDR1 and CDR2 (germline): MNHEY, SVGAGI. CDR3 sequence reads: CASSSPDYKTQYF. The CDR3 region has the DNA TGTGCCAGCAGTAGTCCAGATTACAAGACCCAGTACTTC.

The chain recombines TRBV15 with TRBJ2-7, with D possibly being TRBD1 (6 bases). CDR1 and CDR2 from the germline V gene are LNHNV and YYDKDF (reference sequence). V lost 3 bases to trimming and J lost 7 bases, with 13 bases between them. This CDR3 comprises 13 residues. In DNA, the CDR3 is TGTGCCACCAGCAGGGGTCAGGGGTGGGAGCAGTACTTC. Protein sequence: CATSRGQGWEQYF.

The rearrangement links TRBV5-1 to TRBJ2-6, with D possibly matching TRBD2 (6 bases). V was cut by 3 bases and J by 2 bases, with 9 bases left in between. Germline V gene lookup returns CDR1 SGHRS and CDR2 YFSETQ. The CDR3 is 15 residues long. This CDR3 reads CASSSRGAGANVLTF. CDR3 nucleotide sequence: TGCGCCAGCAGCTCCCGCGGGGCTGGGGCCAACGTCCTGACTTTC.

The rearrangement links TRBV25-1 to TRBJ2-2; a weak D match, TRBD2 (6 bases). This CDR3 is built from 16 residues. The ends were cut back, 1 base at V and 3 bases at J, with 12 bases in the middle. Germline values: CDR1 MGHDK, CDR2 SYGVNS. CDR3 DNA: TGTGCCAGCAGTGAATTTGGGGGGTTTGACACCGGGGAGCTGTTTTTT. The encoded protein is CASSEFGGFDTGELFF.

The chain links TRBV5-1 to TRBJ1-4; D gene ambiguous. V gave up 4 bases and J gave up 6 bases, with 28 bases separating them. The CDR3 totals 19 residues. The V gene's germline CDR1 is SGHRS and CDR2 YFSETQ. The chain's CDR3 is CASSSKREDPNPGDEKLFF. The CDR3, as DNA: TGCGCCAGCAGCAGCAAGAGGGAGGATCCGAACCCGGGCGATGAAAAACTGTTTTTT.

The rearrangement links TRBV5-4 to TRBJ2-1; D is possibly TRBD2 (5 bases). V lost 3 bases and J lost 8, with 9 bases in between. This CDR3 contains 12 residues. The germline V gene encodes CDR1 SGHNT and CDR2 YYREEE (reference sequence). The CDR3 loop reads CASSSGKDEQFF. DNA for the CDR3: TGTGCCAGCAGCTCCGGGAAGGATGAGCAGTTCTTC.

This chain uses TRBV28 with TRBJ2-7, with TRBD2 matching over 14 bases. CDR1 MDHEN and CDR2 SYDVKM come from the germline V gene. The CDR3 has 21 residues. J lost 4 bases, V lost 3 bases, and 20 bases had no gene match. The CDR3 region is CASSLGITGGLAGARVYEQYF. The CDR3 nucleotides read TGTGCCAGCAGTTTGGGAATAACAGGGGGACTAGCGGGAGCGAGAGTTTACGAGCAGTACTTC.

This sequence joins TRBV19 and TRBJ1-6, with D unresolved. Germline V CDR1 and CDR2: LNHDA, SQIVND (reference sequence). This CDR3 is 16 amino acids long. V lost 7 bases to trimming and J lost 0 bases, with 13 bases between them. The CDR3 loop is CASTTRPSSYNSPLHF. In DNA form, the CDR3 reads TGTGCCAGTACGACACGGCCGAGCTCCTATAATTCACCCCTCCACTTT.

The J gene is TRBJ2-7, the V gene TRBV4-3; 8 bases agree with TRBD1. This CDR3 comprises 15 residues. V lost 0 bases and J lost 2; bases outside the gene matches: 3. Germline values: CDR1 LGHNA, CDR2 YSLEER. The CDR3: CASSQEGQAPYEQYF. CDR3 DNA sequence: TGCGCCAGCAGCCAAGAGGGACAGGCACCCTACGAGCAGTACTTC.

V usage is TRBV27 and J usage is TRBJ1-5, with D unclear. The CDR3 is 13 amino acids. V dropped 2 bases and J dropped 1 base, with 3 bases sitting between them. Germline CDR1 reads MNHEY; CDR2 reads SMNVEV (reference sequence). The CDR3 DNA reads TGTGCCAGCAGTTTACGGAGCAATCAGCCCCAGCATTTT. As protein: CASSLRSNQPQHF.

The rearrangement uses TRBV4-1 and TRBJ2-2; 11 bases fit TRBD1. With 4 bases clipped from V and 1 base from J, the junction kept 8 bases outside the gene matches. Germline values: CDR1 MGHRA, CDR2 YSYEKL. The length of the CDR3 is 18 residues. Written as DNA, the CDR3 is TGCGCCAGCAGCCGTACCGGGACAGGGGGAAGGAACACCGGGGAGCTGTTTTTT. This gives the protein CASSRTGTGGRNTGELFF.

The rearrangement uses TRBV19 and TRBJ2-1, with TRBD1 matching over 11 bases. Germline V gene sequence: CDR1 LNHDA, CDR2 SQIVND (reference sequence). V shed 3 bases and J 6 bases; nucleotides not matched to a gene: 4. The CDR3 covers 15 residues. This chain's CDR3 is CASSIGQGAVNEQFF. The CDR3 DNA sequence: TGTGCCAGTAGTATTGGACAGGGGGCGGTCAATGAGCAGTTCTTC.

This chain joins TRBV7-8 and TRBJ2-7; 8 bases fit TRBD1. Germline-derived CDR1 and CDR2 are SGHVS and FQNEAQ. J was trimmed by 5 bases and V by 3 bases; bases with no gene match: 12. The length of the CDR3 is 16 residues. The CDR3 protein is CASSFFSGSGGHEQYF. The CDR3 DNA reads TGTGCCAGCAGCTTTTTCTCCGGGTCAGGGGGCCACGAGCAGTACTTC.

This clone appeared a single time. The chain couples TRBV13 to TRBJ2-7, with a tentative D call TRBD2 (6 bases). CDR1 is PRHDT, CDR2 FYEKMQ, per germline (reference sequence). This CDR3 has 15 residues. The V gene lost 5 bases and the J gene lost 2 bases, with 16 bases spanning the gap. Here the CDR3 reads CASSPSYGSTYEQYF. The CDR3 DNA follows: TGTGCCAGCAGCCCCTCTTACGGGAGCACCTACGAGCAGTACTTC.

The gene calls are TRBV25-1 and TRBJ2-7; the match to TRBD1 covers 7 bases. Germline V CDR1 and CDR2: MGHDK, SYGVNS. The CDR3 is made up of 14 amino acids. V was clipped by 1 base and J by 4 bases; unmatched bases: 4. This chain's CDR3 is CASSELGQVYEQYF. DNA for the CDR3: TGTGCCAGCAGTGAATTAGGACAGGTTTACGAGCAGTACTTC.

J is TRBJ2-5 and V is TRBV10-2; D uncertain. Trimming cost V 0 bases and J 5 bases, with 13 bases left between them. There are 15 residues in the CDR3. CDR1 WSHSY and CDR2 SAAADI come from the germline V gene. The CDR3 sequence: CASSESVGPGETQYF. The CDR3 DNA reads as TGCGCCAGCAGTGAGTCGGTCGGGCCCGGGGAGACCCAGTACTTC.

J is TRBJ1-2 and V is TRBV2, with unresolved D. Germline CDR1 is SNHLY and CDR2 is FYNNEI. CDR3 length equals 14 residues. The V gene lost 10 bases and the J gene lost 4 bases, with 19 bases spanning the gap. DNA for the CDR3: TGTGCCACAGTCCGGGCCGAGCGACTCTATGGCTACACCTTC. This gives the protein CATVRAERLYGYTF. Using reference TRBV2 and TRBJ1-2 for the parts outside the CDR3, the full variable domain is EPEVTQTPSHQVTQMGQEVILRCVPISNHLYFYWYRQILGQKVEFLVSFYNNEISEKSEIFDDQFSVERPDGSNFTLKIRSTKLEDSAMYFCATVRAERLYGYTFGSGTRLTVV.

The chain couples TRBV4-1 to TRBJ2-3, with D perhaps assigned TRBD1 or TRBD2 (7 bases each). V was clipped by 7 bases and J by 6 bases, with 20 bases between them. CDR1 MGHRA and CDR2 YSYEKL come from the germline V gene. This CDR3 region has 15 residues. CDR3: CASNQGGPPSDTQYF. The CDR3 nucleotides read TGCGCCAGCAACCAGGGGGGGCCACCCTCGGATACGCAGTATTTT.

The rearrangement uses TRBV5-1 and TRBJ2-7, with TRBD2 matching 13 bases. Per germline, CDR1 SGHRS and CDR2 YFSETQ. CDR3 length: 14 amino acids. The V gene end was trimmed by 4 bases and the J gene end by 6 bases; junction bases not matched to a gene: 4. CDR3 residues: CASSPGLAGLEQYF. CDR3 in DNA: TGCGCCAGCAGCCCGGGACTAGCGGGACTCGAGCAGTACTTC.

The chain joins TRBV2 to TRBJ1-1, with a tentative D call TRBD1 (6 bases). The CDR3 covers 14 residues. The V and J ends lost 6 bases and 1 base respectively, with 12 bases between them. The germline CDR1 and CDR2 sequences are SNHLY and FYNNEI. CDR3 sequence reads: CASSRQASNTEAFF. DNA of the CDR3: TGTGCCAGCAGCAGACAGGCTTCGAACACTGAAGCTTTCTTT. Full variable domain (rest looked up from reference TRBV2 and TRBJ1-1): EPEVTQTPSHQVTQMGQEVILRCVPISNHLYFYWYRQILGQKVEFLVSFYNNEISEKSEIFDDQFSVERPDGSNFTLKIRSTKLEDSAMYFCASSRQASNTEAFFGQGTRLTVV.

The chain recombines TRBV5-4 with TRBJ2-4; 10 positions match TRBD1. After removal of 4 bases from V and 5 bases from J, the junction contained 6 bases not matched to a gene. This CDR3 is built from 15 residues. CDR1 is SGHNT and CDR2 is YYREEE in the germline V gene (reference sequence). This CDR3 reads CASSVGQGVQNIQYF. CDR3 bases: TGTGCCAGCAGCGTCGGACAGGGGGTCCAAAACATTCAGTACTTC.

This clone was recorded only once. CDR3 region: CASSLLGGARVYEQYF. In DNA, the CDR3 is TGTGCCAGCAGCCTATTAGGAGGGGCGAGAGTCTACGAGCAGTACTTC. This chain joins TRBV11-2 and TRBJ2-7; D perhaps matches TRBD2 (6 bases). V gave up 5 bases and J gave up 3 bases, with 20 bases separating them. Germline CDR1 SGHAT, CDR2 FQNNGV. The CDR3 has 16 residues.

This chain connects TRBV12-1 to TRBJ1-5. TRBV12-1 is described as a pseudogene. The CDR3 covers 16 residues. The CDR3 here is CASSFRGPGASQPQHF. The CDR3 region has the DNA TGTGCCAGCAGCTTTCGGGGGCCAGGGGCAAGTCAGCCCCAGCATTTT.